This TCR beta chain was identified during a study of shared clonotypes between healthy human individuals. Germline lookup yields CDR1 SNHLY and CDR2 FYNNEI. CDR3 length equals 16 residues. J lost 4 bases, V lost 4 bases, and 11 bases had no gene match. The repertoire was sequenced with immunoSEQ multiplex PCR; TCRdb's copy has only in-frame clones and lacks some. Here the sample spans some 1 million clones, under 80% being singletons. Worth noting for this clone: Its specificity is unknown.

Study observations and caveats: About 5% of naive CD4 clonotypes were shared across four donors.

The rearrangement uses TRBV2 and TRBJ2-3; 7 positions agree with TRBD2. The sequence derives from a man aged 18 to 29 in good health. Sequencing was done on a sample of memory CD4+ T cells sorted from blood. Subset defined: CD45RA-negative fraction. CDR3 region: CASSAGLSGGADTQYF. The DNA of the CDR3 is TGTGCCAGCAGTGCCGGGCTGAGTGGGGGGGCAGATACGCAGTATTTT.